The source of this TCR beta chain is a study of graft-versus-host responses after intestinal transplantation. Regarding this clone: Antigen unknown.

Profiling relied on immunoSEQ multiplex PCR, and the TCRdb table lists in-frame clones only, not all of them. The table lists about 94,000 clones, roughly 91% of them singletons. V was clipped by 4 bases and J by 0 bases; unmatched bases: 9. Looked up from germline, CDR1 is SGDLS and CDR2 is YYNGEE. This CDR3 contains 16 residues. The rearrangement links TRBV9 to TRBJ2-7, with 8 bases identical to TRBD2. This specimen was unstimulated CD8+ T cells sorted from spleen or lymph node cells, taken before intestinal transplant. This TCR was sampled from a human donor who received an intestinal transplant. The CDR3 reads CASSLGAGASSYEQYF. CDR3 nucleotides: TGTGCCAGCAGCCTAGGAGCGGGGGCCTCCTCCTACGAGCAGTACTTC.